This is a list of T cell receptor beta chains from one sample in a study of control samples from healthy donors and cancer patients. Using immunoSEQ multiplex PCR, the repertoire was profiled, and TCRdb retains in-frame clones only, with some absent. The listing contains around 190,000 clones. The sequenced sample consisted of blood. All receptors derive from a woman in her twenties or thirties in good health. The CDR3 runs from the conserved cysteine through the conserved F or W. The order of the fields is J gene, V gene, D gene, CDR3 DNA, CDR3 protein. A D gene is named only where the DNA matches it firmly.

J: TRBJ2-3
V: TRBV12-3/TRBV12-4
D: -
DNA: TGTGCCAGCAGTTTTAGCACAGATACGCAGTATTTT
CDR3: CASSFSTDTQYF

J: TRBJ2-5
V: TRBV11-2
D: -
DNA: TGTGCCAGCAGCTCCCCTGACGGACAAGAGACCCAGTACTTC
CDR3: CASSSPDGQETQYF

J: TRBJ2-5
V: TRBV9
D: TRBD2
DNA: TGTGCCAGCAGCGCAAGGACTAGTCCAGAGACCCAGTACTTC
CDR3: CASSARTSPETQYF

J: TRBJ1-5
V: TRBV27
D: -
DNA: TGTGCCAGCAGTTTCCGGGGGGAAGGTCAGCCCCAGCATTTT
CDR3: CASSFRGEGQPQHF

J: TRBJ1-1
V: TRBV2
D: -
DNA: TGTGCCAGCAGTGAGATCAGTATGAACACTGAAGCTTTCTTT
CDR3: CASSEISMNTEAFF

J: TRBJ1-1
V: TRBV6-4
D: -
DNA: TGTGCCAGCATTAGACAGATTTGCACTGAAGCTTTCTTT
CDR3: CASIRQICTEAFF

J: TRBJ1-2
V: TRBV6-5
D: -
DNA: TGTGCCAGCGGATACAGTTATGGCTACACCTTC
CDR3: CASGYSYGYTF

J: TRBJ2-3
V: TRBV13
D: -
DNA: TGTGCCAGCAGCTCTTCGGGGTTGGGCCGCAGTTCAGATACGCAGTATTTT
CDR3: CASSSSGLGRSSDTQYF

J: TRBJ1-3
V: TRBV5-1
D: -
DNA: TGCGCCAGCAGCCCCTCGGTGTGGCGTGCGGACACCATATATTTT
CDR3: CASSPSVWRADTIYF

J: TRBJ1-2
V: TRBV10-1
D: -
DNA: TGCGCCAGCAGTGAGTCTCAGGGTAGGGGCTACACCTTC
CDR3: CASSESQGRGYTF

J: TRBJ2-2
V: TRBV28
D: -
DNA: TGTGCCAGCAGCAAAAAAAGGGAGCTGTTTTTT
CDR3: CASSKKRELFF

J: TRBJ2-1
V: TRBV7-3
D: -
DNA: TGTGCCAGCAGCTTAACGGGTCCGGGGGCGACTCAAGATGAGCAGTTCTTC
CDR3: CASSLTGPGATQDEQFF

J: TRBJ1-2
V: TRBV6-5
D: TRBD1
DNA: TGTGCCAGCAGTTCCGGGACAGGCATTAACTATGGCTACACCTTC
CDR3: CASSSGTGINYGYTF

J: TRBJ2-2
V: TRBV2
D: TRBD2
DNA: TGTGCCAGCATCAGCGGGGTTGGCGGGGAGCTGTTTTTT
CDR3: CASISGVGGELFF

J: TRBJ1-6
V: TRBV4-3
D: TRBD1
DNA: TGCGCCAGCAGACCGACCGAGGACAGGGGGCTTTATTCACCCCTCCACTTT
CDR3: CASRPTEDRGLYSPLHF

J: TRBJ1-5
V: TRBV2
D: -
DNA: TGTGCCAGCAGTGAAATCGTCCCGTTTAATCAGCCCCAGCATTTT
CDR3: CASSEIVPFNQPQHF

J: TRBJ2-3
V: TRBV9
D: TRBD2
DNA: TGTGCCAGCAGCGTAGTGGGCGGGGGGGTCACAGATACGCAGTATTTT
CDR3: CASSVVGGGVTDTQYF

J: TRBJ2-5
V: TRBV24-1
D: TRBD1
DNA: TGTGCCACCAGTGAACAGGGACAGAAAGGCCTGGGCGTCGAGACCCAGTACTTC
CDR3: CATSEQGQKGLGVETQYF

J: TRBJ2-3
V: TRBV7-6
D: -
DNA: TGTGCCAGCAGTCAGATAGATACGCAGTATTTT
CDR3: CASSQIDTQYF

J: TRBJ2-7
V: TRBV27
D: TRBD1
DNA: TGTGCCAGCAGTCCCCGACAGGGCTCCTACGAGCAGTACTTC
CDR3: CASSPRQGSYEQYF

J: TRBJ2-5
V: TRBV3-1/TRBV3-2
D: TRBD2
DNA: TGTGCCAGCAGCCTGGGACTAGCGGGGGGGCAAGAGACCCAGTACTTC
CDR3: CASSLGLAGGQETQYF

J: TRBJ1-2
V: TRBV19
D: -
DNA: TGTGCCAGTAGCTCGCGCGGAACTAACAGGGTTGGGTATGGCTACACCTTC
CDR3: CASSSRGTNRVGYGYTF

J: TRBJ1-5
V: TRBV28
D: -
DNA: TGTGCCAGCAGTTTTACCAGGGTGCAGCCCCAGCATTTT
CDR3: CASSFTRVQPQHF

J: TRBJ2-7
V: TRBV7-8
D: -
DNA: TGTGCCAGCAGCTTAGTCCACGGACAGACCTACGAGCAGTACTTC
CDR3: CASSLVHGQTYEQYF

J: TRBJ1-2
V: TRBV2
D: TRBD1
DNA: TGTGCCAGCAGTGGACAGGGCTATGGCTACACCTTC
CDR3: CASSGQGYGYTF

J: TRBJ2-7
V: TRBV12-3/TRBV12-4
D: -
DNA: TGTGCCAGCAGTTTGGGGACTTCCTACGAGCAGTACTTC
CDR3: CASSLGTSYEQYF

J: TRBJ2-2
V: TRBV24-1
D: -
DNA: TGTGCCACGTTCAGTGATCTCGTCGGGGAGCTGTTTTTT
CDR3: CATFSDLVGELFF

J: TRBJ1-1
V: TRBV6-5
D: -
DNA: TGTGCCAGCAGTTATTACGGGAGGAACACTGAAGCTTTCTTT
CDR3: CASSYYGRNTEAFF

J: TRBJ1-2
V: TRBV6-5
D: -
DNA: TGTGCCAGCAGTAACAGGGTGGAGGGTGGCTACACCTTC
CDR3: CASSNRVEGGYTF

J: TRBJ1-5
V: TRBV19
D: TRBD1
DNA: TGTGCCAGTAGTACCGGACAGGCGACGCAAATGCATTTT
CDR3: CASSTGQATQMHF

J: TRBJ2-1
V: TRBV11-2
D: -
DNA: TGTGCCAGCAGCTTAGGACGGTCCTACAATGAGCAGTTCTTC
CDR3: CASSLGRSYNEQFF

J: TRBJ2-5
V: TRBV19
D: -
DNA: TGTGCCAGTAGTGCGCGCAGACAGCAAGAGACCCAGTACTTC
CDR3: CASSARRQQETQYF

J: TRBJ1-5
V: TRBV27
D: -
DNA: TGTGCCAGCAGTTTAGGAAATCGGTGGAATCAGCCCCAGCATTTT
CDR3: CASSLGNRWNQPQHF

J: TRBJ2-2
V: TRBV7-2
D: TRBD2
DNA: TGTGCCAGCAGCTTAAGGGCGGGGGGGCGCCCCGGGGAGCTGTTTTTT
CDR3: CASSLRAGGRPGELFF

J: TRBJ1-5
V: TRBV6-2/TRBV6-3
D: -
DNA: TGTGCCAGCAGTTACTTCGGTAGCAATCAGCCCCAGCATTTT
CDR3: CASSYFGSNQPQHF

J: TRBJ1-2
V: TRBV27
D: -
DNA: TGTGCCAGCAGTTTATACTACACAGACTATGGCTACACCTTC
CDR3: CASSLYYTDYGYTF

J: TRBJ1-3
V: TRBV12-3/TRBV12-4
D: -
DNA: TGTGCCAGCAGTTTGGGGAACACCATATATTTT
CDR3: CASSLGNTIYF

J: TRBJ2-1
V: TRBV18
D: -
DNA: TGTGCCAGCTCCCTCTTTAGGGAAAATGAGCAGTTCTTC
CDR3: CASSLFRENEQFF

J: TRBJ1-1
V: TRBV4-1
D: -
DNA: TGCGCCAGCAGCCACAGGCCCAAAATGGGGATGAACACTGAAGCTTTCTTT
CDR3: CASSHRPKMGMNTEAFF

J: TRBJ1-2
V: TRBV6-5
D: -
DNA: TGTGCCAGCAGTTACTCGGTCCACCCGAACTATGGCTACACCTTC
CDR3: CASSYSVHPNYGYTF

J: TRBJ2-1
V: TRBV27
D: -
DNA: TGTGCCAGCAGTTTATATACTGGGAACTACAATGAGCAGTTCTTC
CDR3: CASSLYTGNYNEQFF

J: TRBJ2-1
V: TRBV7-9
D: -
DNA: TGTGCCAGCAGCTTAGTTACGGGGGCCCCGTACAATGAGCAGTTCTTC
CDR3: CASSLVTGAPYNEQFF

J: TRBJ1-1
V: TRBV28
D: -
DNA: TGTGCCAGCGGGGGAGGGGGAAACACTGAAGCTTTCTTT
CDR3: CASGGGGNTEAFF

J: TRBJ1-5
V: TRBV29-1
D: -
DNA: TGCAGCGTTCGCATTTCCAATCAGCCCCAGCATTTT
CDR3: CSVRISNQPQHF

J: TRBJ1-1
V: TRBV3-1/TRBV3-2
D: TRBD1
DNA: TGTGCCAGCAGCCCGTACAGGGGTTGGAACACTGAAGCTTTCTTT
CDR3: CASSPYRGWNTEAFF

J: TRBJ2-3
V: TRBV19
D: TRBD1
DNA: TGTGCCAGTAGGGACAGGGGCACAGATACGCAGTATTTT
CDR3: CASRDRGTDTQYF

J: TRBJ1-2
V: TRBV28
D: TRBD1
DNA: TGTGCCAGCAGTGACCTGACAGGGCTTAACTATGGCTACACCTTC
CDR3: CASSDLTGLNYGYTF

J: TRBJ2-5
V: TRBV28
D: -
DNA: TGTGCCAGCAGTTTACGCGGGACGCAAAAGACCCAGTACTTC
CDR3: CASSLRGTQKTQYF

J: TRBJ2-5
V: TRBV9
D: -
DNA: TGTGCCAGCAGCTCCCAAGAGACCCAGTACTTC
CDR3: CASSSQETQYF

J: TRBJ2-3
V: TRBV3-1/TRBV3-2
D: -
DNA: TGTGCCAGCAGCCAAGATTGGGGGGCGTTCACAGATACGCAGTATTTT
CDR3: CASSQDWGAFTDTQYF

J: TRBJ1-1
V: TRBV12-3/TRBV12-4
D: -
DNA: TGTGCCAGCAGCCACAGAGAGAACACTGAAGCTTTCTTT
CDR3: CASSHRENTEAFF

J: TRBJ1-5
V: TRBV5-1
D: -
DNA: TGCGCCAGCAGCCCCGGTTTGGGCAATCAGCCCCAGCATTTT
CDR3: CASSPGLGNQPQHF

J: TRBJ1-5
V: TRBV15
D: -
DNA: TGTGCCACCAGCAGAGCCCAGCAGGGGAGGCCCCAGCATTTT
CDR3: CATSRAQQGRPQHF

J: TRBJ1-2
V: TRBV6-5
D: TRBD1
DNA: TGTGCCAGCAGTTACGGGACAGGGAATGGCTACACCTTC
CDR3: CASSYGTGNGYTF